This TCR beta chain came from a study of T cells after yellow fever vaccination. V trimming: 6 bases; J trimming: 6 bases; junction bases outside the gene matches: 12. Germline V CDR1 and CDR2: DFQATT, SNEGSKA (reference sequence). CDR3 length: 15 residues. TCRdb processed the 5' RACE reads anew with MiXCR; each CDR3 protein has one entry. Of hundreds of thousands of distinct CDR3 sequences listed, 8.7% were seen once; the top ten hold under 20%. Only a few counts were recorded for this clonotype. The chain couples TRBV20-1 to TRBJ2-3; 10 bases map to TRBD2. Material: PBMCs, obtained on the day of the first yellow fever vaccination. The sequence was collected from a man aged 18 to 29 who received the YFV17D yellow fever vaccine. CDR3 sequence: CSAERRLAGEDTQYF. The CDR3 DNA reads as TGCAGTGCCGAGAGGCGTCTAGCGGGGGAGGATACGCAGTATTTT.